Each of the 11 T cell receptor beta chains below was sequenced from the same sample in a study of T cells in Graves' hyperthyroidism and ophthalmopathy. The investigators amplified TCR beta CDR3 regions from RNA transcripts. In the first-round RT-PCR of the TCR CDR3, the HTBI primer set was used. TCRdb processed the multiplex PCR reads anew with MiXCR; each CDR3 protein has one entry. The sample shows roughly 250,000 distinct CDR3 sequences, about 20% of them seen only once. The sequenced sample consisted of blood. The receptors originated from a man younger than 40 with Graves' ophthalmopathy.

This clonotype was recorded a few times. V and J are TRBV15 and TRBJ1-5, with 7 bases identical to TRBD1. The V gene end was trimmed by 6 bases and the J gene end by 7 bases; junction bases not matched to a gene: 12. The CDR3 contains 15 residues. The germline V gene encodes CDR1 LNHNV and CDR2 YYDKDF (reference sequence). CDR3 coding DNA: TGTGCCACCAGTTTAGACAGGGATTGGGGACAGCCCCAGCATTTT. Amino acid sequence: CATSLDRDWGQPQHF.

J is TRBJ1-2 and V is TRBV6-2 or TRBV6-3; D gene uncertain. V gave up 10 bases and J gave up 4 bases, with 28 bases separating them. Germline-derived CDR1 and CDR2 are MNHEY and SVGEGT. There are 17 residues in the CDR3. The CDR3 loop reads CAITQTMGKGGLYGYTF. In nucleotides, the CDR3 is TGTGCCATCACCCAAACGATGGGAAAAGGAGGCCTCTATGGCTACACCTTC.

The sample holds a few counts of this clonotype. The J gene is TRBJ2-6, the V gene TRBV3-1; 7 bases are shared with TRBD2. Germline V gene lookup returns CDR1 LGHDT and CDR2 YNNKEL (reference sequence). V shed 3 bases, J shed 1 base, and the junction held 3 bases outside the gene matches. The CDR3 has 16 residues. The CDR3 region is CASSHSGGSGANVLTF. The CDR3 nucleotides read TGTGCCAGCAGCCATTCCGGGGGGTCTGGGGCCAACGTCCTGACTTTC.

The chain links TRBV29-1 to TRBJ1-1; no reliable D call. V was clipped by 7 bases and J by 5 bases, with 17 bases between them. The CDR3 runs to 13 residues. Germline values: CDR1 SQVTM, CDR2 ANQGSEA. This CDR3 is CSGLRTLGTEAFF. The CDR3 coding sequence is TGCAGCGGGCTCCGCACCCTAGGAACTGAAGCTTTCTTT. Filled out from reference TRBV29-1 and TRBJ1-1, the complete variable domain reads SAVISQKPSRDICQRGTSLTIQCQVDSQVTMMFWYRQQPGQSLTLIATANQGSEATYESGFVIDKFPISRPNLTFSTLTVSNMSPEDSSIYLCSGLRTLGTEAFFGQGTRLTVV.

The rearrangement links TRBV5-1 to TRBJ2-2; D unclear. This CDR3 has 15 residues. CDR1 is SGHRS and CDR2 is YFSETQ in the germline V gene. Trimming shortened V by 0 bases and J by 1 base, and 7 bases separated the two germline ends. CDR3 residues: CASSLVPENTGELFF. DNA of the CDR3: TGCGCCAGCAGCTTGGTACCAGAGAACACCGGGGAGCTGTTTTTT.

This clonotype was counted many times. The genes are TRBV12-3 or TRBV12-4 and TRBJ2-1; 9 bases align to TRBD2. The length of the CDR3 is 14 residues. The J segment lost 5 bases and the V segment lost 6 bases, leaving 5 bases of the junction unmatched. CDR3 sequence: CASSSASGDNEQFF. The CDR3 bases are TGTGCCAGCAGCTCCGCTAGCGGGGACAATGAGCAGTTCTTC.

Only a few counts were recorded for this clonotype. The V and J genes are TRBV20-1 and TRBJ1-5; TRBD1 is a possible D gene (5 bases). V was pared by 6 bases and J by 5 bases, with 17 bases between. The CDR3 is made up of 14 amino acids. Germline V gene data show CDR1 as DFQATT and CDR2 as SNEGSKA (reference sequence). CDR3 sequence reads: CSASRGEDYQPQHF. The CDR3 DNA follows: TGCAGTGCGAGCCGGGGCGAGGACTATCAGCCCCAGCATTTT.

This clonotype has ten or more counts. This rearrangement joins TRBV11-3 to TRBJ2-2; no clear D. Germline V gene lookup returns CDR1 SGHNT and CDR2 YENEEA. This CDR3 region has 11 residues. The V end was cut by 4 bases, the J end by 8 bases, with 5 bases between. CDR3 sequence: CASSSRGELFF. CDR3 DNA sequence: TGTGCCAGCAGCTCCCGAGGGGAGCTGTTTTTT. Based on the CDR3 plus reference TRBV11-3 and TRBJ2-2, the full variable domain is EAGVVQSPRYKIIEKKQPVAFWCNPISGHNTLYWYLQNLGQGPELLIRYENEEAVDDSQLPKDRFSAERLKGVDSTLKIQPAELGDSAVYLCASSSRGELFFGEGSRLTVL.

There are a few counts of this clonotype. The V call is TRBV3-1, the J call TRBJ2-2; 7 bases fit TRBD2. This CDR3 contains 17 residues. Germline V gene sequence: CDR1 LGHDT, CDR2 YNNKEL (reference sequence). V dropped 2 bases and J dropped 3; count of bases not matched to a gene: 9. In DNA, the CDR3 is TGTGCCAGCAGCCAACCCCGCGGGAGCACGGACACCGGGGAGCTGTTTTTT. This sequence encodes CASSQPRGSTDTGELFF. Drawing the rest from reference TRBV3-1 and TRBJ2-2, the complete variable domain is DTAVSQTPKYLVTQMGNDKSIKCEQNLGHDTMYWYKQDSKKFLKIMFSYNNKELIINETVPNRFSPKSPDKAHLNLHINSLELGDSAVYFCASSQPRGSTDTGELFFGEGSRLTVL.

This clonotype occurred a few times. This chain connects TRBV30 to TRBJ1-2, with TRBD1 as a possible D gene (6 bases). Germline-derived CDR1 and CDR2 are GTSNPN and SVGIG (reference sequence). The CDR3 totals 15 residues. V lost 2 bases, J lost 3 bases, and 16 bases lay in between. The CDR3 bases are TGTGCCTGGAGTAGTTCGGACAGTGCCCACTATGGCTACACCTTC. Translation gives CAWSSSDSAHYGYTF.

The sample holds a few counts of this clonotype. At one end the junction does not follow the germline gene, possibly because of a read error. V is TRBV14 and J is TRBJ1-6; maybe TRBD1 (5 bases). The V gene's germline CDR1 is SGHDN and CDR2 FVKESK. The CDR3 spans 10 residues. This chain's CDR3 is CASSWGPRNF. The DNA of the CDR3 is TGTGCCAGCAGTTGGGGCCCGAGGAACTTT.